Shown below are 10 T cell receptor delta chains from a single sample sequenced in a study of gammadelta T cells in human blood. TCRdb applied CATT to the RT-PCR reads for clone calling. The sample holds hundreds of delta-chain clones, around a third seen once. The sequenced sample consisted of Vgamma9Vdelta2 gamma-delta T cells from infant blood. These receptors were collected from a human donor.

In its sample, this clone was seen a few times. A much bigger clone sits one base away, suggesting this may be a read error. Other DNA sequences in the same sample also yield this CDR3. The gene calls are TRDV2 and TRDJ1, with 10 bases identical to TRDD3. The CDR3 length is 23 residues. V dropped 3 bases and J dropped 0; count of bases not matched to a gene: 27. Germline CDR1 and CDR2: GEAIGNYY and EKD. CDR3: CACDATFPSAGDTDTKHTDKLIF. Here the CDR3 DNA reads TGTGCCTGTGACGCCACGTTCCCTTCTGCGGGGGATACGGATACTAAACACACCGATAAACTCATCTTT.

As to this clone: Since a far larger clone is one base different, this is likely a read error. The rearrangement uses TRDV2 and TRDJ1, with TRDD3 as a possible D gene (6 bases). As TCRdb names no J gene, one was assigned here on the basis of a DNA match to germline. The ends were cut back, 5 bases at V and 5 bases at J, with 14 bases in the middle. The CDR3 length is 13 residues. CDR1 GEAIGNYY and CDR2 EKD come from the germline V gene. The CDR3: CACVSVLGDKLIF. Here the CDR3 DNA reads TGTGCCTGTGTAAGTGTACTGGGAGATAAACTCATCTTT.

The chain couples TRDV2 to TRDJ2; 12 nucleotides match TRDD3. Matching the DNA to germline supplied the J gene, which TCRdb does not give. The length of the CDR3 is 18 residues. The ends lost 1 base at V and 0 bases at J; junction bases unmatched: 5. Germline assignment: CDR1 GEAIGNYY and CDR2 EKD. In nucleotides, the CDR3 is TGTGCCTGTGACACTTACTGGGGGATACCCCCTTTGACAGCACAACTCTTCTTT. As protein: CACDTYWGIPPLTAQLFF.

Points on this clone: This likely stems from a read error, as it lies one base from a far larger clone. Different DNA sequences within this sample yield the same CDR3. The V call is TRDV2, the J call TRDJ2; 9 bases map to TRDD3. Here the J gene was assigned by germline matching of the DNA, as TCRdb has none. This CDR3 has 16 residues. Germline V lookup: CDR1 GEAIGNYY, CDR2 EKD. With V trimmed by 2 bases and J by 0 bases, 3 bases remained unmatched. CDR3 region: CACDILGDTLTAQLFF. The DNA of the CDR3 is TGTGCCTGTGACATATTGGGGGATACTTTGACAGCACAACTCTTCTTT.

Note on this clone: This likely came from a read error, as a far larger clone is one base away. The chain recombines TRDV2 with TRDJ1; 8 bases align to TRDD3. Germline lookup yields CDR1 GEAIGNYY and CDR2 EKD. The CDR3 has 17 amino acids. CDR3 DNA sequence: TGTGCCCGTGACACTCTACTGGGGGGAGAGTACACCGATAAACTCATCTTT. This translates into CARDTLLGGEYTDKLIF.

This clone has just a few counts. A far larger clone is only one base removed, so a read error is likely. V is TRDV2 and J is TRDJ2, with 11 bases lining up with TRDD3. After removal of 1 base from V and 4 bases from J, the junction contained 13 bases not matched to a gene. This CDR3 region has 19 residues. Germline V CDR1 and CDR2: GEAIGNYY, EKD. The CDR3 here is CACDTYWGICADETAQLFF. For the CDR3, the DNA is TGTGCCTGTGACACTTACTGGGGGATATGCGCCGATGAGACAGCACAACTCTTCTTT.

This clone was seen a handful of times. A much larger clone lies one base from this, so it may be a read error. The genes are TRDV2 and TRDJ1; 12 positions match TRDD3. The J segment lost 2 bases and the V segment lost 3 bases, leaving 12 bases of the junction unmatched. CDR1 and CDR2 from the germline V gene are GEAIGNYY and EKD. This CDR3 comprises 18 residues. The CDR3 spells CACDQVLGDTQNTDKLIF. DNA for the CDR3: TGTGCCTGTGACCAAGTTCTGGGGGATACGCAAAATACCGATAAACTCATCTTT.

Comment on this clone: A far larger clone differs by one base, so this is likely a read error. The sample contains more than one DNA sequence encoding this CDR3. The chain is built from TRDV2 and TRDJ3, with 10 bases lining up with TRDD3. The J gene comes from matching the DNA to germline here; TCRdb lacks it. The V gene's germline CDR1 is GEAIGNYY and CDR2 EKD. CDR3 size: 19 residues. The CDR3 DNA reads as TGTGCGTGTGACACGGGGGGATACGCGCTCTCCTGGGACACCCGACAGATGTTTTTC. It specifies CACDTGGYALSWDTRQMFF.

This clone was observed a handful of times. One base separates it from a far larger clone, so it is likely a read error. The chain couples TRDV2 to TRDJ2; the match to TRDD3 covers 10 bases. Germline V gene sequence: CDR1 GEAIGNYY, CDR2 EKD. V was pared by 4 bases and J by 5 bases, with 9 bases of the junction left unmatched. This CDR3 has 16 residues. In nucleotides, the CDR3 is TGTGCCTGTGAGCGCCTTACACTGGGGGATACAGCACAACTCTTCTTT. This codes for CACERLTLGDTAQLFF.

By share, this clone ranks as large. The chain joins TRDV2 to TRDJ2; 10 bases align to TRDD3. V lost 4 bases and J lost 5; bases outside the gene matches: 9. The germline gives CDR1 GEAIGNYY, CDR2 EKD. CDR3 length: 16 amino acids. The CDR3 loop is CACEHLTLGDTAQLFF. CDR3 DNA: TGTGCCTGTGAGCACCTTACACTGGGGGATACAGCACAACTCTTCTTT.